This T cell receptor beta chain was found in a study of blood T cell repertoires in COVID-19. Study-wide context: The United States, Italy and Spain were the sources of the acute and convalescent COVID-19 samples. Nucleic acid was either cDNA or gDNA, and it came from T cells, B-cell-depleted T cells, or PBMCs.

This table comes from immunoSEQ multiplex PCR, and its TCRdb copy is limited to in-frame clones, with some not included. The repertoire includes 200,000 to 300,000 clones, around nine tenths of them detected once, and around 2.4% sits in the top ten. This CDR3 spans 15 amino acids. Trimming took off 6 bases at V and 0 bases at J, with 13 bases between the two ends. CDR1 is MDHEN and CDR2 is SYDVKM in the germline V gene. V is TRBV28 and J is TRBJ2-3; weak D call: TRBD2 (6 bases). The TCR comes from a young woman who had recovered from COVID-19. Sequencing used PBMCs or T cells enriched from blood (not recorded which). Here the CDR3 DNA reads TGTGCCAGCAGCCAGGGACTTTCTAGCACAGATACGCAGTATTTT. It is translated as CASSQGLSSTDTQYF.